The 20 T cell receptor beta chains in this list originate from one sample, sequenced in a study of lymphopenia after photon versus proton radiotherapy. Method: immunoSEQ multiplex PCR; TCRdb's copy keeps in-frame clones and lacks some. The sample contains 67,000 or so clones, 75% to 90% of which appear only once. Sequenced material: peripheral blood, taken from a patient treated with proton-based radiotherapy. These receptors were obtained from a man older than 75 with esophageal cancer.

This rearrangement joins TRBV4-3 to TRBJ2-1; the D gene is possibly TRBD1 (5 bases). CDR1 and CDR2 (germline): LGHNA, YSLEER. The CDR3 is 16 residues long. The ends were cut back, 3 bases at V and 1 base at J, with 13 bases in the middle. The CDR3 spells CASSHDFYRSYNEQFF. CDR3 sequence (DNA): TGCGCCAGCAGCCACGACTTCTACAGGTCCTACAATGAGCAGTTCTTC.

The V gene is TRBV19, the J gene TRBJ2-1; D remains ambiguous. Trimming cost V 3 bases and J 5 bases, with 8 bases left between them. Germline CDR1 reads LNHDA; CDR2 reads SQIVND (reference sequence). This CDR3 is 13 amino acids long. CDR3 protein: CASSIGQNNEQFF. The CDR3 DNA is TGTGCCAGTAGTATCGGGCAGAACAATGAGCAGTTCTTC.

CDR3 DNA: TGTGCCTGGAGTGTAGGGCTAGCGGGGAGGGATGAGCAGTTCTTC. Its protein product is CAWSVGLAGRDEQFF. This chain uses TRBV30 with TRBJ2-1; 9 bases are shared with TRBD2. The V gene's germline CDR1 is GTSNPN and CDR2 SVGIG (reference sequence). The V gene end was trimmed by 0 bases and the J gene end by 8 bases; junction bases not matched to a gene: 8. The length of the CDR3 is 15 residues.

The rearrangement links TRBV5-1 to TRBJ2-7, with TRBD1 matching over 7 bases. The V gene's germline CDR1 is SGHRS and CDR2 YFSETQ. Trimming took 7 bases from V and 6 from J; bases not matched to a gene: 13. This CDR3 is 14 amino acids long. The CDR3 protein is CASRQGTGSAEQYF. The CDR3 bases are TGCGCCAGCCGACAGGGTACAGGGTCGGCCGAGCAGTACTTC.

The V gene is TRBV18, the J gene TRBJ1-3; maybe TRBD1 (6 bases). The V end lost 3 bases, the J end lost 0 bases, and 9 bases lay between the germline ends. The germline V gene has CDR1 KGHSH and CDR2 LQKENI. CDR3 size: 15 residues. CDR3 residues: CASSPTGTSGNTIYF. CDR3 sequence (DNA): TGTGCCAGCTCACCCACAGGGACCTCTGGAAACACCATATATTTT.

V usage is TRBV19 and J usage is TRBJ1-2, with D perhaps TRBD1 (5 bases). Per the germline V gene, CDR1 is LNHDA and CDR2 is SQIVND (reference sequence). The CDR3 has 15 residues. The V end lost 7 bases, the J end lost 1 base, and 16 bases lay between the germline ends. This CDR3 reads CASTKWQDNNYGYTF. DNA for the CDR3: TGTGCCAGTACTAAATGGCAGGACAATAACTATGGCTACACCTTC.

The rearrangement uses TRBV15 and TRBJ2-2; perhaps TRBD2 as D (5 bases). V was pared by 0 bases and J by 0 bases, with 8 bases between. Germline V gene sequence: CDR1 LNHNV, CDR2 YYDKDF (reference sequence). The CDR3 is 16 amino acids. The CDR3 reads CATSREAGANTGELFF. The CDR3 DNA reads TGTGCCACCAGCAGAGAGGCGGGCGCGAACACCGGGGAGCTGTTTTTT. The complete variable domain, with remaining parts taken from reference TRBV15 and TRBJ2-2, reads DAMVIQNPRYQVTQFGKPVTLSCSQTLNHNVMYWYQQKSSQAPKLLFHYYDKDFNNEADTPDNFQSRRPNTSFCFLDIRSPGLGDTAMYLCATSREAGANTGELFFGEGSRLTVL.

The chain uses TRBV4-1 and TRBJ2-5, with 7 bases identical to TRBD1. The V and J ends lost 1 base and 5 bases, in that order; junction bases with no gene match: 10. CDR3 length: 16 residues. CDR1 is MGHRA, CDR2 YSYEKL, per germline. The CDR3: CASSQAADRDRETQYF. In DNA form, the CDR3 reads TGCGCCAGCAGCCAAGCTGCTGACAGGGACCGGGAGACCCAGTACTTC.

V usage is TRBV7-2 and J usage is TRBJ1-4, with 7 bases fitting TRBD1. After removal of 1 base from V and 3 bases from J, the junction contained 2 bases not matched to a gene. The CDR3 contains 15 residues. Germline V CDR1 and CDR2: SGHTA, FQGNSA. The CDR3 spells CASSLVGQPNEKLFF. In DNA form, the CDR3 reads TGTGCCAGCAGCTTAGTGGGACAGCCTAATGAAAAACTGTTTTTT.

A single count supports this clone. The chain has TRBV6-1 and TRBJ2-1; D uncertain. The CDR3 is 11 amino acids. Trimming removed 7 bases from V and 10 bases from J, with 11 bases in between. Germline CDR1 MNHNS, CDR2 SASEGT. CDR3 loop: CASTFLREQFF. For the CDR3, the DNA is TGTGCCAGCACCTTTTTACGCGAGCAGTTCTTC.

The chain recombines TRBV9 with TRBJ2-7; 7 bases map to TRBD1. CDR3 length: 16 amino acids. Germline V CDR1 and CDR2: SGDLS, YYNGEE. V dropped 3 bases and J dropped 5; count of bases not matched to a gene: 14. The CDR3: CASSAWTGRAGDEQYF. CDR3 in DNA: TGTGCCAGCAGCGCATGGACAGGCAGGGCGGGCGACGAGCAGTACTTC.

The gene calls are TRBV15 and TRBJ2-2; D not certain. Germline assignment: CDR1 LNHNV and CDR2 YYDKDF (reference sequence). V gave up 0 bases and J gave up 6 bases, with 2 bases separating them. The CDR3 has 12 amino acids. The CDR3 coding sequence is TGTGCCACCAGCAGAGATTCCGGGGAGCTGTTTTTT. Its translation is CATSRDSGELFF.

In nucleotides, the CDR3 is TGTGCCAGCAGTTACTATCCCGGGACAGGGGAAGATACGCAGTATTTT. Residues: CASSYYPGTGEDTQYF. The V and J genes are TRBV6-5 and TRBJ2-3; TRBD1 agrees at 10 bases. The ends lost 1 base at V and 5 bases at J; junction bases unmatched: 6. The CDR3 is 16 residues long. The germline V gene has CDR1 MNHEY and CDR2 SVGAGI.

The chain employs TRBV10-3 and TRBJ2-3, with TRBD1 identical over 8 bases. Germline values: CDR1 ENHRY, CDR2 SYGVKD. J lost 5 bases, V lost 6 bases, and 13 bases had no gene match. The CDR3 totals 16 residues. The CDR3 reads CAIRGGQEMAGDTQYF. CDR3 bases: TGTGCCATCAGGGGGGGACAGGAAATGGCGGGAGATACGCAGTATTTT.

V is TRBV5-1 and J is TRBJ1-6; D gene ambiguous. CDR3 length: 12 amino acids. Germline V gene data show CDR1 as SGHRS and CDR2 as YFSETQ. Trimming left V 5 bases short and J 9 bases short, with 9 bases between. The CDR3 spells CASREVGSPLHF. The CDR3 DNA is TGCGCCAGCAGGGAGGTGGGTTCACCCCTCCACTTT.

This chain links TRBV10-2 with TRBJ2-2; D is uncertain. V lost 3 bases, J lost 4 bases, and 9 bases lay in between. Germline CDR1 reads WSHSY; CDR2 reads SAAADI. This CDR3 region has 14 residues. DNA of the CDR3: TGCGCCAGCAGTGATAGAAGGATCACCGGGGAGCTGTTTTTT. Amino acids: CASSDRRITGELFF.

The gene calls are TRBV30 and TRBJ2-2, with unresolved D. The V gene lost 3 bases and the J gene lost 0 bases, with 8 bases spanning the gap. This CDR3 region has 14 residues. Germline CDR1 and CDR2: GTSNPN and SVGIG (reference sequence). The CDR3 nucleotides read TGTGCCTGGAGGCCCCGCGCGAACACCGGGGAGCTGTTTTTT. The encoded protein is CAWRPRANTGELFF.

The chain recombines TRBV6-5 with TRBJ1-2, with a tentative D call TRBD1 (6 bases). V lost 6 bases and J 4 bases, leaving 12 bases between the germline ends. Germline-derived CDR1 and CDR2 are MNHEY and SVGAGI. This CDR3 spans 13 amino acids. CDR3 DNA sequence: TGTGCCAGCAGACTTACAGGGCCCTATGGCTACACCTTC. Translating gives CASRLTGPYGYTF.

The V and J genes are TRBV5-8 and TRBJ2-2, with D maybe TRBD1 (6 bases). This CDR3 spans 15 amino acids. Germline V gene sequence: CDR1 SGHTS, CDR2 YDEGEE. V lost 4 bases, J lost 3 bases, and 13 bases lay in between. The CDR3 is CASSHGQMDTGELFF. Written as DNA, the CDR3 is TGTGCCAGCAGCCACGGACAGATGGACACCGGGGAGCTGTTTTTT.

The rearrangement joins TRBV29-1 to TRBJ2-3; possibly TRBD2 for D (5 bases). The CDR3 is 13 amino acids. V dropped 8 bases and J dropped 1 base, with 13 bases sitting between them. CDR1 and CDR2 from the germline V gene are SQVTM and ANQGSEA. CDR3 bases: TGCAGCTTACTAGATGAGGGCACAGATACGCAGTATTTT. Translation gives CSLLDEGTDTQYF.